This is a list of T cell receptor beta chains from one sample in a study of T cell repertoires in cytomegalovirus infection. These receptors' targets are unknown. A single record per CDR3 protein comes from TCRdb applying MiXCR to the reads. Of some 350,000 distinct CDR3 sequences listed, roughly 29% are singletons. The sample here was cultured PBMCs, taken from culture after CMV antigen stimulation. These receptors were taken from a human donor in good health (CMV status not recorded). Some clones in this sample may be carry-over from other donors' samples. Both conserved end residues are part of each CDR3. The D gene is left open where the match is weak. Clone sizes are given selectively: once, few, many, or a class where the clone is expanded.

TRBJ1-1 | NA | TRBV20-1 | NA | TGCAGTGCTAATCGCGGAGGGGGAAACACTGAAGCTTTCTTT | CSANRGGGNTEAFF
TRBJ1-2 | NA | TRBV28 | once | TGTGCCAGCAGTGACGCCCGGTTCAACTATGGCTACACCTTC | CASSDARFNYGYTF
TRBJ2-5 | NA | TRBV12-3/TRBV12-4 | NA | TGTGCCAGCAGTTTAGTAGGGGGAGGGGGGGCCGAGACCCAGTACTTC | CASSLVGGGGAETQYF
TRBJ2-5 | TRBD2 | TRBV7-6 | few | TGTGCCAGCAGCGTGACTAGCGGGAGGCAAGAGACCCAGTACTTC | CASSVTSGRQETQYF
TRBJ1-1 | NA | TRBV7-2 | once | TGTGCCAGCAGCTTAGCCGGCGCCGGTGGAGCTTTCTTT | CASSLAGAGGAFF
TRBJ2-3 | NA | TRBV5-6 | few | TGTGCCAGCAGCTTTGGGTCCGGGTCCATCACAGATACGCAGTATTTT | CASSFGSGSITDTQYF
TRBJ2-5 | NA | TRBV7-9 | NA | TGTGCCAGCAGCTTAGCCCCGACGGTGGCGGCAGAGACCCAGTACTTC | CASSLAPTVAAETQYF
TRBJ1-2 | TRBD1 | TRBV28 | NA | TGTGCCAGCGTAGCTACGCCGGGACAGGACGATGGCTACACCTTC | CASVATPGQDDGYTF
TRBJ2-3 | TRBD2 | TRBV28 | NA | TGTGCCAGCAGTTTCGGCAGGCTAGCGGTTTCTACAGATACGCAGTATTTT | CASSFGRLAVSTDTQYF
TRBJ1-3 | NA | TRBV7-9 | NA | TGTGCCAGCAGCCCCGAGAGGGATGGAAACACCATATATTTT | CASSPERDGNTIYF
TRBJ2-5 | TRBD2 | TRBV20-1 | few | TGCAGTGCTAGCCGGGGACGGGAGGGATTCCAGTACTTC | CSASRGREGFQYF
TRBJ1-1 | TRBD1 | TRBV6-1 | few | TGTGCCAGCAGGGTGGGACAGCACAACACTGAAGCTTTCTTT | CASRVGQHNTEAFF
TRBJ1-1 | NA | TRBV5-6 | NA | TGTGCCAGCAGCACAGGGTGGTGGGACACTGAAGCTTTCTTT | CASSTGWWDTEAFF
TRBJ2-1 | NA | TRBV7-3 | NA | TGTGCCAGCAGCTTAAAAGGGGAGCAGTTCTTC | CASSLKGEQFF
TRBJ2-1 | NA | TRBV28 | few | TGTGCCAGCAGTCTCCTCCGGGGAGCTCCGGAGCAGTTCTTC | CASSLLRGAPEQFF
TRBJ2-3 | NA | TRBV13 | NA | TGTGCCAGCACCGGCTGGACTAGCACAGATACGCAGTATTTT | CASTGWTSTDTQYF
TRBJ1-1 | NA | TRBV12-5 | NA | TGTGCTAGTGGGGTTCAGGGTAACACTGAAGCTTTCTTT | CASGVQGNTEAFF
TRBJ2-1 | NA | TRBV25-1 | few | TGTGCCAGCATCCCACTGGGCTCAAAGGAGCAGTTCTTC | CASIPLGSKEQFF
TRBJ1-2 | NA | TRBV6-5 | NA | TGTGCCAGCAGTACTCCCCGCCAGGGCGGTGGCTACACCTTC | CASSTPRQGGGYTF
TRBJ2-1 | NA | TRBV7-6 | NA | TGTGCCAGCACCCCCACGTTCGGTGGGTCCTACAATGAGCAGTTCTTC | CASTPTFGGSYNEQFF
TRBJ1-3 | TRBD1 | TRBV28 | many | TGTGCTGGACAGGACCCCCTTGCTGGAAACACCATATATTTT | CAGQDPLAGNTIYF